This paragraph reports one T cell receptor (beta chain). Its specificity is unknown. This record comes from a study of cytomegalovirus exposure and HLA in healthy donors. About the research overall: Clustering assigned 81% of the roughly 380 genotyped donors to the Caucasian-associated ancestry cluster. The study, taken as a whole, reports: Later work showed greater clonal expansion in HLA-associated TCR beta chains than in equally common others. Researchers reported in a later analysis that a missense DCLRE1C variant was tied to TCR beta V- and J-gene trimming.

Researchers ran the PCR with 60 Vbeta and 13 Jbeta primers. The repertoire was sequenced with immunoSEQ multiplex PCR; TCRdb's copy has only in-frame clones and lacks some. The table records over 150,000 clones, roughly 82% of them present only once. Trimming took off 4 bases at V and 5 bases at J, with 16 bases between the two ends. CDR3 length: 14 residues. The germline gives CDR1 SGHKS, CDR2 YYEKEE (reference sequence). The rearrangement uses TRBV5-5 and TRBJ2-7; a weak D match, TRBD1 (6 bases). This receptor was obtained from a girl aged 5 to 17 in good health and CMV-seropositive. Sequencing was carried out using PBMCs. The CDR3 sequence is CASSVVGPGDEQYF. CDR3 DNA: TGTGCCAGCAGCGTTGTGGGCCCAGGGGACGAGCAGTACTTC.